The sequence of this TCR beta chain was determined in a study of T cells in Graves' hyperthyroidism and ophthalmopathy. Study-wide context: Upon initial diagnosis and before any treatment, peripheral blood was collected.

This clonotype came up many times. Its antigen is currently unknown. General study points: Blood samples included most of the expanded thyroid clonotypes exceeding 0.001.

The study included ophthalmopathy patients with Clinical Activity Score at least 3, NOSPECS grade at least 4 and duration under 3 months. In making diagnoses, clinical symptoms, serum thyroxine and TRAb, thyroid ultrasound and orbital computed tomography were all used. TCR beta CDR3 regions were amplified from RNA. The HTBI set primed first-round TCR CDR3 RT-PCR. TCRdb ran MiXCR on the multiplex PCR reads and lists one entry per CDR3 protein. The repertoire consists of 640,000 or so distinct CDR3 sequences, with approximately 14% occurring once and the leading ten covering roughly 7.1%. Germline V gene lookup returns CDR1 SGHNT and CDR2 YYREEE (reference sequence). CDR3 size: 11 residues. V lost 4 bases and J 7 bases, leaving 6 bases between the germline ends.

The chain combines TRBV5-4 with TRBJ2-1; D is undetermined. The sample taken for sequencing was blood. The TCR sequence derives from a woman under 30 with Graves' ophthalmopathy. This CDR3 reads CASSTANEQFF. CDR3 DNA sequence: TGTGCCAGCAGCACAGCAAATGAGCAGTTCTTC.